This paragraph reports one TCR beta chain. The record originates from a study of T cells in localized non-small cell lung cancer. J gave up 4 bases and V 2 bases, and 4 bases lay outside the gene matches. The CDR3 length is 15 residues. TCRdb keeps only in-frame clones here, not all; method: immunoSEQ multiplex PCR. The repertoire includes about 700 clones, 19% of them detected once, and 10% sits in the top ten. This TCR came from a female donor over 55 with stage II lung adenocarcinoma. The chain employs TRBV23-1 and TRBJ1-2, with 10 bases matching TRBD1. TRBV23-1 is an open reading frame whose function is uncertain. The material was normal lung tissue next to the tumor, obtained before any cancer treatment. CDR3 nucleotides: TGCGCCAGCAGTCAACCGACAGGGGGCAGCTATGGCTACACCTTC. Amino acid sequence: CASSQPTGGSYGYTF.